A single sample is the source of the 17 T cell receptor beta chains below, sequenced in a study of blood T cell repertoires in COVID-19 (dated by TCRdb to 2019 to 2021). Library creation used the immunoSEQ multiplex PCR assay. TCRdb took over this immuneACCESS table, retaining in-frame rearrangements with V and J assigned. Such tables are incomplete; in checked studies, under half of the missing clones stem from an unresolved V gene, and the remainder is unexplained. For this sample there are 25,000 to 35,000 clones; roughly four fifths appear just once. Together, the top ten hold around 25% of the sample. Sequencing input: peripheral blood. The receptor set was obtained from a man aged 65 to 85 with active COVID-19.

This chain's CDR3 is CAWRAAGPTDTQYF. The CDR3 DNA reads as TGTGCCTGGAGAGCAGCGGGACCCACAGATACGCAGTATTTT. The rearrangement links TRBV30 to TRBJ2-3, with 7 bases identical to TRBD2. The germline V gene has CDR1 GTSNPN and CDR2 SVGIG (reference sequence). The V gene end was trimmed by 3 bases and the J gene end by 2 bases; junction bases not matched to a gene: 5. The CDR3 loop spans 14 amino acids.

The genes are TRBV14 and TRBJ1-4; D is ambiguous. CDR1 is SGHDN, CDR2 FVKESK, per germline. The V end was cut by 4 bases, the J end by 4 bases, with 7 bases between. The CDR3 runs 13 residues. As DNA, the CDR3 is TGTGCCAGCAGCCTCCTTCTTAATGAAAAACTGTTTTTT. Protein product: CASSLLLNEKLFF.

This clone has a handful of counts. This chain links TRBV6-5 with TRBJ1-6; weak D call: TRBD1 (6 bases). CDR1 is MNHEY, CDR2 SVGAGI, per germline. Trimming shortened V by 6 bases and J by 5 bases, and 11 bases separated the two germline ends. This CDR3 is built from 14 residues. This chain's CDR3 is CASRRTGNNSPLHF. In DNA form, the CDR3 reads TGTGCCAGCAGGAGAACAGGGAATAATTCACCCCTCCACTTT.

This chain uses TRBV12-3 or TRBV12-4 with TRBJ2-5; maybe TRBD2 (5 bases). The CDR3 runs 12 residues. V was clipped by 4 bases and J by 7 bases, with 10 bases between them. The CDR3 DNA reads as TGTGCCAGCAGTTCGACCCGGGGGACCCAGTACTTC. It codes for CASSSTRGTQYF.

This clone is a singleton in its sample. The chain links TRBV6-5 to TRBJ1-1; 7 nucleotides match TRBD1. The trim removed 6 bases at V and 4 bases at J, leaving 8 bases unmatched. In germline, CDR1 is MNHEY, CDR2 SVGAGI. This CDR3 has 14 residues. The CDR3 sequence is CASRLGQTATEAFF. CDR3 coding DNA: TGTGCCAGCAGATTGGGACAGACAGCCACTGAAGCTTTCTTT.

The chain is built from TRBV5-1 and TRBJ1-2; 7 nucleotides align to TRBD1. The ends lost 0 bases at V and 8 bases at J; junction bases unmatched: 10. The CDR3 is made up of 15 amino acids. Germline V CDR1 and CDR2: SGHRS, YFSETQ. The CDR3 loop is CASSLGTTGAEGYTF. As DNA, the CDR3 is TGCGCCAGCAGCTTGGGGACCACAGGGGCTGAGGGCTACACCTTC.

The chain couples TRBV19 to TRBJ1-1; D remains unclear. This CDR3 contains 12 residues. Between the trimmed V and J ends, which lost 6 bases and 7 bases, there was a span of 12 bases. CDR1 and CDR2 from the germline V gene are LNHDA and SQIVND (reference sequence). DNA for the CDR3: TGTGCCAGTAGCCCCGGCGGGGTTGAAGCTTTCTTT. Translated, it gives CASSPGGVEAFF.

As for this clone: This sample includes further DNA sequences coding for the same CDR3. The chain employs TRBV27 and TRBJ2-7, with TRBD2 identical over 8 bases. CDR1 MNHEY and CDR2 SMNVEV come from the germline V gene (reference sequence). V shed 2 bases, J shed 2 bases, and the junction held 5 bases outside the gene matches. The CDR3 sequence is 15 residues long. CDR3 residues: CASSLVTSGTYEQYF. CDR3 nucleotide sequence: TGTGCCAGCAGTTTAGTCACTAGCGGAACCTACGAGCAGTACTTC.

The chain combines TRBV10-2 with TRBJ1-5; TRBD1 is a possible D gene (6 bases). Trimming took 7 bases from V and 4 from J, leaving 8 bases between them. Germline V gives CDR1 WSHSY, CDR2 SAAADI. This CDR3 has 12 amino acids. CDR3 coding DNA: TGCGCCAGCAAACAGGGTAATCAGCCCCAGCATTTT. Encoded protein: CASKQGNQPQHF.

The chain employs TRBV7-2 and TRBJ1-4; 7 nucleotides align to TRBD1. This CDR3 comprises 15 residues. CDR1 is SGHTA and CDR2 is FQGNSA in the germline V gene. With 5 bases clipped from V and 2 bases from J, the junction kept 5 bases outside the gene matches. The CDR3 protein is CASSQDRATNEKLFF. CDR3 nucleotide sequence: TGTGCCAGCAGCCAAGACAGGGCGACTAATGAAAAACTGTTTTTT.

The V and J genes are TRBV5-1 and TRBJ2-3, with 9 bases matching TRBD1. This CDR3 has 14 residues. The V segment lost 10 bases and the J segment 3 bases; nucleotides outside the gene matches: 9. From germline, CDR1 is SGHRS and CDR2 YFSETQ. In nucleotides, the CDR3 is TGCGCCGGACAGGGGCTAGCGGATACAGATACGCAGTATTTT. It encodes CAGQGLADTDTQYF.

This clone was detected only once. The gene calls are TRBV18 and TRBJ2-3; D perhaps matches TRBD2 (6 bases). Trimming pared 3 bases from V and 0 bases from J, leaving 10 bases between. Germline V gives CDR1 KGHSH, CDR2 LQKENI. The CDR3 runs 15 residues. For the CDR3, the DNA is TGTGCCAGCTCACCTTCTAGCGCGAGCACAGATACGCAGTATTTT. Translated: CASSPSSASTDTQYF.

The J gene is TRBJ2-6, the V gene TRBV7-3, with 7 positions matching TRBD1. Germline assignment: CDR1 SGHTA and CDR2 FQGTGA. The CDR3 consists of 19 residues. The V segment lost 0 bases and the J segment 0 bases; nucleotides outside the gene matches: 8. In DNA, the CDR3 is TGTGCCAGCAGCTTAACGGTGACAGGGTTACTCTCTGGGGCCAACGTCCTGACTTTC. It is translated as CASSLTVTGLLSGANVLTF.

The chain couples TRBV30 to TRBJ1-3; the D is unclear. The CDR3 is 13 residues long. Trimming cost V 2 bases and J 0 bases, with 5 bases left between them. CDR1 and CDR2 from the germline V gene are GTSNPN and SVGIG (reference sequence). Here the CDR3 DNA reads TGTGCCTGGAGTCACAACTCTGGAAACACCATATATTTT. Translated, it gives CAWSHNSGNTIYF.

This sequence joins TRBV2 and TRBJ2-2, with D tentatively TRBD2 (6 bases). From germline, CDR1 is SNHLY and CDR2 FYNNEI. Trimming took off 4 bases at V and 0 bases at J, with 12 bases between the two ends. The CDR3 extends over 16 amino acids. CDR3: CASSARGGPNTGELFF. The CDR3 nucleotides read TGTGCCAGCAGTGCCCGGGGAGGCCCGAACACCGGGGAGCTGTTTTTT. The full variable domain, completed using reference TRBV2 and TRBJ2-2, is EPEVTQTPSHQVTQMGQEVILRCVPISNHLYFYWYRQILGQKVEFLVSFYNNEISEKSEIFDDQFSVERPDGSNFTLKIRSTKLEDSAMYFCASSARGGPNTGELFFGEGSRLTVL.

This sequence joins TRBV7-9 and TRBJ1-1, with D possibly matching TRBD1 (5 bases). Germline lookup yields CDR1 SEHNR and CDR2 FQNEAQ (reference sequence). The CDR3 loop spans 15 amino acids. The V gene lost 1 base and the J gene lost 0 bases, with 9 bases spanning the gap. The DNA for the CDR3 is TGTGCCAGCAGCTTAGGCAGGGCCTTGAACACTGAAGCTTTCTTT. Residues: CASSLGRALNTEAFF. Together with reference TRBV7-9 and TRBJ1-1, the CDR3 gives the full variable domain: DTGVSQNPRHKITKRGQNVTFRCDPISEHNRLYWYRQTLGQGPEFLTYFQNEAQLEKSRLLSDRFSAERPKGSFSTLEIQRTEQGDSAMYLCASSLGRALNTEAFFGQGTRLTVV.

On this clone itself: Other nucleotide sequences from this sample produce the same CDR3. V usage is TRBV5-5 and J usage is TRBJ2-6; possibly TRBD2 for D (6 bases). The CDR3 runs 17 residues. Germline V gene sequence: CDR1 SGHKS, CDR2 YYEKEE (reference sequence). V was clipped by 9 bases and J by 0 bases, with 19 bases between them. CDR3 region: CAIPGDSPSSGANVLTF. The CDR3 region has the DNA TGTGCCATCCCGGGGGATAGCCCTAGCTCTGGGGCCAACGTCCTGACTTTC.